The 30 T cell receptor beta chains presented below share a single source sample, sequenced in a study of radiation and T cells in renal cell carcinoma. TCRdb keeps only in-frame clones here, not all; method: immunoSEQ multiplex PCR. The table lists roughly 150,000 clones, 80% to 90% of them singletons. The time point was: blood 2 weeks post-SBRT. Indicated treatment: 15 Gy SBRT to primary tumor, nephrectomy 4 weeks later. Here the sequenced sample was blood, taken from a patient whose treatment included radiotherapy and nephrectomy. These receptors were collected from a woman aged 50 to 65 with renal cell carcinoma.

The gene calls are TRBV7-3 and TRBJ2-2; D is unresolved. Germline-derived CDR1 and CDR2 are SGHTA and FQGTGA. CDR3 length equals 14 residues. V shed 0 bases and J shed 6 bases, with 8 bases lying between them. CDR3 in DNA: TGTGCCAGCAGCTTAACTGAGGTCCCCGGGGAGCTGTTTTTT. Protein product: CASSLTEVPGELFF.

This clone was counted only a few times. The V call is TRBV4-3, the J call TRBJ1-6; weak D call: TRBD1 (5 bases). The V gene's germline CDR1 is LGHNA and CDR2 YSLEER. The CDR3 length is 16 residues. V lost 3 bases and J 5 bases, leaving 14 bases between the germline ends. The CDR3 here is CASSQERGVNNSPLHF. CDR3 nucleotides: TGCGCCAGCAGCCAGGAGCGAGGGGTCAATAATTCACCCCTCCACTTT.

The chain carries TRBV7-3 and TRBJ1-2; D uncertain. Trimming removed 5 bases from V and 4 bases from J, with 20 bases in between. The CDR3 runs to 16 residues. Germline V CDR1 and CDR2: SGHTA, FQGTGA. CDR3 sequence: CASSIIPLAEPYGYTF. DNA for the CDR3: TGTGCCAGCAGCATAATTCCTTTGGCGGAGCCCTATGGCTACACCTTC.

The chain uses TRBV5-1 and TRBJ2-7; D is tentatively TRBD1 or TRBD2 (5 bases each). Germline V gene lookup returns CDR1 SGHRS and CDR2 YFSETQ. The V and J ends lost 7 bases and 2 bases respectively, with 16 bases between them. This CDR3 spans 14 amino acids. The CDR3 protein is CASERGDGPYEQYF. The CDR3 DNA is TGCGCCAGCGAACGTGGGGACGGACCCTACGAGCAGTACTTC.

The V gene is TRBV5-1, the J gene TRBJ2-7, with TRBD1 matching 9 bases. CDR1 is SGHRS and CDR2 is YFSETQ in the germline V gene. V gave up 0 bases and J gave up 6 bases; unmatched junction bases: 7. CDR3 length: 15 amino acids. This CDR3 reads CASSLVGTGSVEQYF. The CDR3 DNA reads TGCGCCAGCAGCTTGGTGGGGACAGGGTCCGTCGAGCAGTACTTC.

The CDR3 sequence: CASSLALGQLYLVRQPQHF. CDR3 bases: TGTGCCAGCAGCTTAGCGTTGGGGCAGTTGTATTTGGTACGTCAGCCCCAGCATTTT. J is TRBJ1-5 and V is TRBV7-4; D might be TRBD1 (5 bases). With 0 bases removed from V and 6 bases from J, the gap between germline ends came to 24 bases. Germline V gene data show CDR1 as SGHVT and CDR2 as SQSDAQ. This CDR3 contains 19 residues.

CDR3 protein: CASSRGTMNTEAFF. The CDR3 nucleotides read TGTGCCAGCTCCAGGGGCACCATGAACACTGAAGCTTTCTTT. V usage is TRBV19 and J usage is TRBJ1-1, with D possibly matching TRBD1 (6 bases). The germline V and J ends were trimmed by 9 bases and 0 bases, with 14 bases remaining between them. Germline lookup yields CDR1 LNHDA and CDR2 SQIVND (reference sequence). The CDR3 spans 14 residues.

The V and J genes are TRBV6-5 and TRBJ2-1; 12 bases map to TRBD2. The length of the CDR3 is 13 residues. V lost 10 bases and J lost 6; bases outside the gene matches: 4. Germline CDR1 reads MNHEY; CDR2 reads SVGAGI. Here the CDR3 DNA reads TGTGCCACCGGACTAGCGGGGAGCAATGAGCAGTTCTTC. This translates into CATGLAGSNEQFF.

The chain carries TRBV5-6 and TRBJ1-2; D not certain. Trimming removed 0 bases at V and 3 bases at J, with 9 bases between. Looked up from germline, CDR1 is SGHDT and CDR2 is YYEEEE. The CDR3 runs to 14 residues. The CDR3 here is CASSLVGLDYGYTF. The CDR3 region has the DNA TGTGCCAGCAGCTTGGTTGGGCTGGACTATGGCTACACCTTC.

The rearrangement joins TRBV20-1 to TRBJ2-1; D uncertain. The CDR3 loop spans 9 amino acids. Per the germline V gene, CDR1 is DFQATT and CDR2 is SNEGSKA (reference sequence). V lost 3 bases and J lost 11, with 5 bases in between. The CDR3 protein is CSASRKQFF. The CDR3 DNA reads TGCAGTGCTAGTCGGAAGCAGTTCTTC.

The chain recombines TRBV7-2 with TRBJ2-3; 8 nucleotides match TRBD2. The V and J ends lost 4 bases and 2 bases, in that order; junction bases with no gene match: 5. The CDR3 length is 15 residues. Germline loops: CDR1 SGHTA, CDR2 FQGNSA. The DNA of the CDR3 is TGTGCCAGCAGCTCAATAGCGGGGCCCACAGATACGCAGTATTTT. Residues: CASSSIAGPTDTQYF.

The genes are TRBV7-8 and TRBJ2-7, with TRBD2 matching 9 bases. CDR1 SGHVS and CDR2 FQNEAQ come from the germline V gene. V was pared by 1 base and J by 2 bases, with 3 bases of the junction left unmatched. The CDR3 is made up of 15 amino acids. CDR3 in amino acids: CASSLVLAGAYEQYF. The CDR3 DNA reads TGTGCCAGCAGCTTAGTATTAGCGGGGGCCTACGAGCAGTACTTC.

The chain joins TRBV7-2 to TRBJ1-2, with D possibly being TRBD1 (5 bases). Between the trimmed V and J ends, which lost 9 bases and 7 bases, there was a span of 21 bases. The CDR3 is 14 residues long. CDR1 and CDR2 (germline): SGHTA, FQGNSA. CDR3 sequence reads: CASTRGAGERGYTF. The CDR3 coding sequence is TGTGCCAGTACTAGGGGCGCGGGAGAACGTGGCTACACCTTC.

The genes are TRBV19 and TRBJ1-4, with 10 bases identical to TRBD1. Germline lookup yields CDR1 LNHDA and CDR2 SQIVND (reference sequence). Trimming took 5 bases from V and 10 from J; bases not matched to a gene: 7. This CDR3 region has 14 residues. The CDR3 nucleotides read TGTGCCAGTAGTCTCATGGACAGGGGGGGAAAACTGTTTTTT. Amino acid sequence: CASSLMDRGGKLFF.

The chain uses TRBV5-1 and TRBJ1-2; D is unresolved. Trimming took off 3 bases at V and 4 bases at J, with 10 bases between the two ends. From germline, CDR1 is SGHRS and CDR2 YFSETQ. This CDR3 has 13 amino acids. The CDR3: CASSSQIAYGYTF. The DNA for the CDR3 is TGCGCCAGCAGCTCCCAGATCGCCTATGGCTACACCTTC.

This clone showed up many times. This rearrangement joins TRBV5-1 to TRBJ2-5, with 8 bases lining up with TRBD1. Germline values: CDR1 SGHRS, CDR2 YFSETQ. The CDR3 sequence is 14 residues long. Losses at the gene ends were 2 bases for V and 2 bases for J; bases not matched to a gene: 2. CDR3: CASSFRQGQETQYF. CDR3 DNA sequence: TGCGCCAGCAGCTTTCGACAGGGGCAAGAGACCCAGTACTTC.

The chain links TRBV7-2 to TRBJ2-1, with D possibly matching TRBD2 (6 bases). The CDR3 is 14 residues long. Germline V gives CDR1 SGHTA, CDR2 FQGNSA. V lost 1 base and J 6 bases, leaving 10 bases between the germline ends. The CDR3 nucleotides read TGTGCCAGCAGCTTAGGCCGGAGGGGCAATGAGCAGTTCTTC. Amino acid sequence: CASSLGRRGNEQFF.

This chain joins TRBV5-4 and TRBJ2-1, with D perhaps matching TRBD2 (6 bases). Trimming left V 2 bases short and J 9 bases short, with 12 bases between. CDR1 is SGHNT and CDR2 is YYREEE in the germline V gene (reference sequence). The CDR3 runs to 13 residues. CDR3 bases: TGTGCCAGCAGCTTACCTAGCGTAGGTGAGCAGTTCTTC. Encoded protein: CASSLPSVGEQFF. The variable domain in full, completed from reference TRBV5-4 and TRBJ2-1, reads ETGVTQSPTHLIKTRGQQVTLRCSSQSGHNTVSWYQQALGQGPQFIFQYYREEENGRGNFPPRFSGLQFPNYSSELNVNALELDDSALYLCASSLPSVGEQFFGPGTRLTVL.

The table lists this clone with a count of one. The rearrangement uses TRBV7-2 and TRBJ1-1; D unresolved. The CDR3 is made up of 13 amino acids. Germline V gives CDR1 SGHTA, CDR2 FQGNSA. The ends were cut back, 3 bases at V and 4 bases at J, with 9 bases in the middle. The CDR3 is CASSFSPGTEAFF. CDR3 nucleotide sequence: TGTGCCAGCAGCTTTTCCCCGGGCACTGAAGCTTTCTTT.

The chain uses TRBV9 and TRBJ2-2; D call uncertain. Germline V CDR1 and CDR2: SGDLS, YYNGEE. This CDR3 spans 14 amino acids. Trimming cost V 1 base and J 3 bases, with 7 bases left between them. DNA of the CDR3: TGTGCCAGCAGCGTAAGGCCTTACACCGGGGAGCTGTTTTTT. It yields the protein CASSVRPYTGELFF.

In DNA, the CDR3 is TGCAGCGGATACAGGGGACCCTACGAGCAGTACTTC. Protein: CSGYRGPYEQYF. The chain recombines TRBV29-1 with TRBJ2-5; TRBD1 aligns across 7 bases. The J call may not be correct, given that the DNA end is closer to TRBJ2-7. Germline V lookup: CDR1 SQVTM, CDR2 ANQGSEA. This CDR3 is 12 amino acids long.

The rearrangement links TRBV5-1 to TRBJ1-1, with D perhaps TRBD1 (5 bases). This CDR3 is 17 amino acids long. Germline V gene data show CDR1 as SGHRS and CDR2 as YFSETQ. The V end was cut by 0 bases, the J end by 3 bases, with 18 bases between. CDR3 sequence (DNA): TGCGCCAGCAGCTTGGGATCAGGGCGTATTCCGGACACTGAAGCTTTCTTT. Amino acid sequence: CASSLGSGRIPDTEAFF.

This clone showed up just once. This rearrangement joins TRBV4-1 to TRBJ1-1, with 8 bases matching TRBD1. The length of the CDR3 is 14 residues. V shed 0 bases and J 8 bases; nucleotides not matched to a gene: 5. CDR1 is MGHRA, CDR2 YSYEKL, per germline. Here the CDR3 reads CASSQDAQGAEAFF. CDR3 DNA sequence: TGCGCCAGCAGCCAAGATGCCCAGGGGGCCGAAGCTTTCTTT.

The chain uses TRBV5-1 and TRBJ2-4; TRBD1 aligns across 7 bases. CDR1 is SGHRS, CDR2 YFSETQ, per germline. V shed 4 bases, J shed 0 bases, and the junction held 4 bases outside the gene matches. The CDR3 runs to 15 residues. CDR3 region: CASSHRTGAKNIQYF. CDR3 DNA sequence: TGCGCCAGCAGCCATAGGACAGGAGCCAAAAACATTCAGTACTTC.

V and J are TRBV5-1 and TRBJ1-3; D gene ambiguous. CDR3 size: 15 residues. Trimming removed 4 bases from V and 1 base from J, with 12 bases in between. Germline V gene data show CDR1 as SGHRS and CDR2 as YFSETQ. The CDR3 sequence: CASSPQLLSGNTIYF. For the CDR3, the DNA is TGCGCCAGCAGCCCCCAGCTACTTTCTGGAAACACCATATATTTT.

The J gene is TRBJ2-1, the V gene TRBV11-2; D uncertain. Germline CDR1 is SGHAT and CDR2 is FQNNGV. Trimming stripped 1 base from V and 4 bases from J, with 5 bases between. This CDR3 spans 13 amino acids. The CDR3 coding sequence is TGTGCCAGCAGCTTAGGCGGTTACAATGAGCAGTTCTTC. Its translation is CASSLGGYNEQFF.

This clone was observed a single time. The chain links TRBV7-9 to TRBJ1-1; D remains ambiguous. V dropped 5 bases and J dropped 5 bases, with 18 bases sitting between them. Germline assignment: CDR1 SEHNR and CDR2 FQNEAQ (reference sequence). CDR3 length: 15 amino acids. DNA for the CDR3: TGTGCCAGCAGCCGTTTCCTGGGATTCGGGACTGAAGCTTTCTTT. Amino acids: CASSRFLGFGTEAFF.

The rearrangement uses TRBV5-4 and TRBJ2-3; D not resolved. The CDR3 length is 16 residues. The V gene's germline CDR1 is SGHNT and CDR2 YYREEE (reference sequence). The ends were cut back, 4 bases at V and 0 bases at J, with 15 bases in the middle. CDR3 coding DNA: TGTGCCAGCAGCCTACAGCCTACGTCTAGCACAGATACGCAGTATTTT. It yields the protein CASSLQPTSSTDTQYF.

The V gene is TRBV27, the J gene TRBJ2-2, with D possibly TRBD1 on 6 matching bases. Trimming took off 1 base at V and 0 bases at J, with 9 bases between the two ends. CDR3 size: 16 residues. Germline CDR1 reads MNHEY; CDR2 reads SMNVEV (reference sequence). As DNA, the CDR3 is TGTGCCAGCAGTTTATTGGGGGCAGCGAACACCGGGGAGCTGTTTTTT. Translation gives CASSLLGAANTGELFF.

J is TRBJ1-1 and V is TRBV29-1, with no clear D. There are 12 residues in the CDR3. V lost 6 bases, J lost 4 bases, and 12 bases lay in between. Germline-derived CDR1 and CDR2 are SQVTM and ANQGSEA. The CDR3 nucleotides are TGCAGCGTCCAATCCGGCAGCACTGAAGCTTTCTTT. Residues: CSVQSGSTEAFF.